A single sample is the source of the 22 T cell receptor beta chains below, sequenced in a study of shared clonotypes between healthy human individuals. Data came from immunoSEQ multiplex PCR; TCRdb stores just in-frame clones and leaves some out. The sample lists about 530,000 clones; approximately 79% were seen once. The specimen was PBMCs. These receptors came from a middle-aged woman in good health. Some clones in this sample may be carry-over from other donors' samples.

The chain combines TRBV19 with TRBJ2-7; possibly TRBD2 for D (5 bases). CDR1 is LNHDA, CDR2 SQIVND, per germline (reference sequence). The V end lost 2 bases, the J end lost 4 bases, and 12 bases lay between the germline ends. The CDR3 is made up of 14 amino acids. The CDR3 coding sequence is TGTGCCAGTAGTATACGGGGAGTCTGGTACGAGCAGTACTTC. Its translation: CASSIRGVWYEQYF.

This chain links TRBV28 with TRBJ1-2; TRBD1 might be the D (5 bases). The CDR3 runs 14 residues. Germline loops: CDR1 MDHEN, CDR2 SYDVKM. Trimming took 2 bases from V and 2 from J, leaving 9 bases between them. The CDR3 bases are TGTGCCAGCAGTTTAGTGGCAGGGAACTATGGCTACACCTTC. This encodes CASSLVAGNYGYTF.

The J gene is TRBJ2-1, the V gene TRBV7-2; D is ambiguous. Germline V lookup: CDR1 SGHTA, CDR2 FQGNSA. This CDR3 is built from 12 residues. V was cut by 1 base and J by 9 bases, with 7 bases left in between. The CDR3 DNA reads as TGTGCCAGCAGCTTAGGAGTTTTTGAGCAGTTCTTC. Amino acid sequence: CASSLGVFEQFF. Drawing the rest from reference TRBV7-2 and TRBJ2-1, the complete variable domain is GAGVSQSPSNKVTEKGKDVELRCDPISGHTALYWYRQSLGQGLEFLIYFQGNSAPDKSGLPSDRFSAERTGGSVSTLTIQRTQQEDSAVYLCASSLGVFEQFFGPGTRLTVL.

This clone was picked up one time. This CDR3 is CASSGTRRYYEQYF. CDR3 bases: TGTGCCAGCAGTGGGACACGCCGCTACTACGAGCAGTACTTC. The rearrangement joins TRBV2 to TRBJ2-7; D perhaps matches TRBD1 (5 bases). V lost 4 bases to trimming and J lost 3 bases, with 13 bases between them. This CDR3 contains 14 residues. Per the germline V gene, CDR1 is SNHLY and CDR2 is FYNNEI.

The V gene is TRBV27, the J gene TRBJ1-1; 8 bases line up with TRBD1. J lost 5 bases, V lost 7 bases, and 15 bases had no gene match. The germline gives CDR1 MNHEY, CDR2 SMNVEV (reference sequence). CDR3 length: 16 residues. The CDR3 protein is CASTPLGQGAGTEAFF. CDR3 DNA sequence: TGTGCCAGCACCCCCCTCGGGCAGGGGGCGGGGACTGAAGCTTTCTTT.

This clone has more than one count but fewer than ten. The sample carries other DNA sequences with the same CDR3. V usage is TRBV6-1 and J usage is TRBJ2-5, with TRBD2 identical over 7 bases. Germline V lookup: CDR1 MNHNS, CDR2 SASEGT. The CDR3 length is 12 residues. J lost 8 bases, V lost 6 bases, and 6 bases had no gene match. Here the CDR3 reads CASRAGLSTQYF. In DNA, the CDR3 is TGTGCCAGCAGAGCGGGACTGTCCACCCAGTACTTC.

The V and J genes are TRBV6-4 and TRBJ2-1, with a tentative D call TRBD2 (5 bases). The germline V and J ends were trimmed by 11 bases and 8 bases, with 22 bases remaining between them. From germline, CDR1 is MRHNA and CDR2 SNTAGT. This CDR3 region has 14 residues. The CDR3 protein is CASRSSGPSDEQFF. DNA for the CDR3: TGTGCCTCGAGGTCGAGCGGTCCTTCAGATGAGCAGTTCTTC.

V usage is TRBV6-1 and J usage is TRBJ1-5; D might be TRBD1 (5 bases). The CDR3 has 16 amino acids. Germline lookup yields CDR1 MNHNS and CDR2 SASEGT. Trimming took off 0 bases at V and 6 bases at J, with 15 bases between the two ends. The CDR3 spells CASSEAPGLKGQPQHF. The DNA of the CDR3 is TGTGCCAGCAGTGAAGCCCCAGGGTTAAAGGGTCAGCCCCAGCATTTT.

The rearrangement joins TRBV6-6 to TRBJ2-1; 7 nucleotides match TRBD2. The CDR3 totals 13 residues. Per germline, CDR1 MNHNY and CDR2 SVGAGI (reference sequence). Unmatched junction bases numbered 1, after V lost 8 bases and J lost 0 bases. CDR3 sequence: CASASGSYNEQFF. The CDR3 DNA sequence: TGTGCCAGCGCTAGCGGCTCCTACAATGAGCAGTTCTTC.

This clone was picked up a small number of times. The V gene is TRBV7-2, the J gene TRBJ2-7, with D hard to call. V was shortened by 5 bases and J by 4 bases, with 15 bases between the two germline ends. This CDR3 is built from 14 residues. From germline, CDR1 is SGHTA and CDR2 FQGNSA. The CDR3 region is CASSPFGDAYEQYF. The DNA of the CDR3 is TGTGCCAGCAGCCCCTTCGGCGACGCGTACGAGCAGTACTTC. Combining the CDR3 with reference TRBV7-2 and TRBJ2-7 gives the whole variable domain GAGVSQSPSNKVTEKGKDVELRCDPISGHTALYWYRQSLGQGLEFLIYFQGNSAPDKSGLPSDRFSAERTGGSVSTLTIQRTQQEDSAVYLCASSPFGDAYEQYFGPGTRLTVT.

V gene TRBV19 combines with J gene TRBJ1-4; D not resolved. Germline values: CDR1 LNHDA, CDR2 SQIVND (reference sequence). The CDR3 runs to 15 residues. Trimming pared 6 bases from V and 0 bases from J, leaving 11 bases between. In DNA, the CDR3 is TGTGCCAGTAGCCCGAGGCCCCCAACTAATGAAAAACTGTTTTTT. Translated: CASSPRPPTNEKLFF.

V usage is TRBV5-1 and J usage is TRBJ1-1, with 8 bases aligning to TRBD1. Per the germline V gene, CDR1 is SGHRS and CDR2 is YFSETQ. This CDR3 has 12 residues. The ends lost 9 bases at V and 1 base at J; junction bases unmatched: 2. The CDR3 region has the DNA TGCGCCACCGGGACAGGGAACACTGAAGCTTTCTTT. Translating it yields CATGTGNTEAFF.

The V gene is TRBV11-2, the J gene TRBJ2-7; TRBD2 is a possible D gene (7 bases). The CDR3 consists of 17 residues. V gave up 5 bases and J gave up 6 bases, with 26 bases separating them. Looked up from germline, CDR1 is SGHAT and CDR2 is FQNNGV. The CDR3 nucleotides are TGTGCCAGCAGCCCGCGCGGGGGCGGGCTCTTTCCCCTCGAGCAGTACTTC. Translating gives CASSPRGGGLFPLEQYF.

The genes are TRBV18 and TRBJ2-1, with D tentatively TRBD2 (6 bases). This CDR3 comprises 14 residues. Germline CDR1 reads KGHSH; CDR2 reads LQKENI. Trimming left V 6 bases short and J 0 bases short, with 9 bases between. The DNA for the CDR3 is TGTGCCAGCTCTCCTAGCGCCTCCTACAATGAGCAGTTCTTC. It encodes CASSPSASYNEQFF.

The gene calls are TRBV10-3 and TRBJ1-1, with a weak D call TRBD1 (6 bases). Germline CDR1 is ENHRY and CDR2 is SYGVKD. V gave up 0 bases and J gave up 1 base, with 9 bases separating them. This CDR3 is 15 amino acids long. CDR3 amino acids: CAISESGGANTEAFF. The CDR3 DNA sequence: TGTGCCATCAGTGAGTCTGGGGGCGCGAACACTGAAGCTTTCTTT.

The V call is TRBV7-2, the J call TRBJ1-4; the match to TRBD1 covers 11 bases. The J segment lost 8 bases and the V segment lost 5 bases, leaving 10 bases of the junction unmatched. Germline CDR1 is SGHTA and CDR2 is FQGNSA. This CDR3 is built from 16 residues. The CDR3 DNA is TGTGCCAGCAGCCACGGTGGACAGGGGGCACGGGAAAAACTGTTTTTT. Translated, it gives CASSHGGQGAREKLFF.

This chain links TRBV11-3 with TRBJ2-2; TRBD1 might be the D (5 bases). Trimming removed 7 bases at V and 3 bases at J, with 12 bases between. The germline CDR1 and CDR2 sequences are SGHNT and YENEEA. This CDR3 region has 14 residues. The CDR3 loop is CASIWRRDTGELFF. The CDR3 bases are TGTGCCAGCATCTGGCGCAGGGACACCGGGGAGCTGTTTTTT.

There are a few counts of this clone. The chain links TRBV4-2 to TRBJ1-4; 8 bases agree with TRBD1. This CDR3 comprises 15 residues. With V trimmed by 1 base and J by 4 bases, 2 bases remained unmatched. Germline V gives CDR1 LGHNA, CDR2 YNFKEQ. In nucleotides, the CDR3 is TGTGCCAGCAGCCAAGCGGGACAGGTTAATGAAAAACTGTTTTTT. Translating gives CASSQAGQVNEKLFF.

The V and J genes are TRBV19 and TRBJ2-7; the match to TRBD2 covers 8 bases. V lost 5 bases and J lost 1; bases outside the gene matches: 7. This CDR3 region has 15 residues. From germline, CDR1 is LNHDA and CDR2 SQIVND (reference sequence). For the CDR3, the DNA is TGTGCCAGTAGTTACTCCGGGGGGGTATCCTACGAGCAGTACTTC. Amino acid sequence: CASSYSGGVSYEQYF.

This chain connects TRBV30 to TRBJ2-5, with 11 bases aligning to TRBD2. Trimming removed 0 bases from V and 5 bases from J; junction bases left unmatched: 2. Germline CDR1 and CDR2: GTSNPN and SVGIG (reference sequence). The CDR3 spans 14 residues. CDR3 DNA: TGTGCCTGGAGTGTACTAGCGGGAGTGGAGACCCAGTACTTC. It translates to CAWSVLAGVETQYF.

This clone was counted a single time. The chain has TRBV5-4 and TRBJ2-3, with D perhaps matching TRBD1 (6 bases). The CDR3 has 15 residues. Trimming pared 4 bases from V and 6 bases from J, leaving 18 bases between. CDR1 and CDR2 from the germline V gene are SGHNT and YYREEE (reference sequence). CDR3 amino acids: CASSPDRWSEDTQYF. CDR3 bases: TGTGCCAGCAGCCCCGACAGGTGGTCGGAGGATACGCAGTATTTT.

This clone was seen just once. This rearrangement joins TRBV5-4 to TRBJ2-5; 8 nucleotides agree with TRBD1. This CDR3 has 15 residues. From germline, CDR1 is SGHNT and CDR2 YYREEE (reference sequence). J lost 1 base, V lost 3 bases, and 5 bases had no gene match. CDR3 sequence: CASSSPDRGQETQYF. The CDR3 region has the DNA TGTGCCAGCAGCTCTCCCGACAGGGGCCAAGAGACCCAGTACTTC.